This T cell receptor beta chain emerged from a study of blood T cell repertoires in COVID-19. Study overall: Sample material is recorded as cDNA or gDNA derived from T cells, B-cell-depleted T cells, or PBMCs.

This clone has just one count. Germline V CDR1 and CDR2: KGHSH, LQKENI. The CDR3 is 17 residues long. The V and J ends lost 0 bases and 4 bases respectively, with 16 bases between them. This table comes from immunoSEQ multiplex PCR, and its TCRdb copy is limited to in-frame clones, with some not included. Seen here are about 110,000 clones, 72% observed once, and the top ten hold about 7.1%. The specimen was peripheral blood. The chain is built from TRBV18 and TRBJ1-3; tentatively, D is TRBD1 (5 bases). The sequence derives from a woman aged 60-75 years with acute or convalescent COVID-19. As DNA, the CDR3 is TGTGCCAGCTCACCACCGTCGGGCAGGGCTAAAGGAAACACCATATATTTT. As protein: CASSPPSGRAKGNTIYF.